Each of the 5 T cell receptor beta chains below was sequenced from the same sample in a study of beta chain features in type 1 diabetes (dated by TCRdb to about 2018). Summary of the overall study and its limitations: In all four CD4+ subsets, TCRB CDR3 length was moderately but significantly shorter in type 1 diabetes patients.

Library generation was performed with the immunoSEQ multiplex PCR assay. The entire isolated RNA was reverse transcribed using the High Capacity cDNA Reverse Transcription Kit, and thus expressed TCRB transcripts were sequenced. TCRdb took this table from immuneACCESS and kept in-frame rearrangements with V and J called. Such tables lack part of the clones; where checked against another copy, unresolved V genes explain under half of the gap, and the rest is unexplained. A total of approximately 70,000 clones appear in this sample, nearly 50% of them only once. The ten top clones hold 0.65% to 0.75% of the sample. No antigens are known for them. The sequenced material came from central memory CD4+ T cells from blood. The receptors were gathered from a man aged 25-45 years with type 1 diabetes.

This clone was observed a handful of times. The rearrangement uses TRBV5-8 and TRBJ2-2; TRBD1 is a possible D gene (6 bases). Germline V gene sequence: CDR1 SGHTS, CDR2 YDEGEE. The CDR3 contains 12 residues. V was cut by 3 bases and J by 8 bases, with 8 bases left in between. The CDR3: CASSWDIGELFF. CDR3 sequence (DNA): TGTGCCAGCAGCTGGGACATTGGGGAGCTGTTTTTT. Together with reference TRBV5-8 and TRBJ2-2, the CDR3 gives the full variable domain: EAGVTQSPTHLIKTRGQQATLRCSPISGHTSVYWYQQALGLGLQFLLWYDEGEERNRGNFPPRFSGRQFPNYSSELNVNALELEDSALYLCASSWDIGELFFGEGSRLTVL.

This chain links TRBV19 with TRBJ2-1; D ambiguous. CDR1 LNHDA and CDR2 SQIVND come from the germline V gene (reference sequence). Trimming took 3 bases from V and 4 from J, leaving 13 bases between them. The CDR3 is 15 amino acids. The CDR3 DNA follows: TGTGCCAGTAGTATTGTGGTCTTGGCTTACAATGAGCAGTTCTTC. It codes for CASSIVVLAYNEQFF.

The chain links TRBV5-1 to TRBJ2-2; TRBD2 is a possible D gene (5 bases). With 3 bases removed from V and 2 bases from J, the gap between germline ends came to 8 bases. The CDR3 is 14 amino acids. The germline V gene has CDR1 SGHRS and CDR2 YFSETQ. The CDR3, as DNA: TGCGCCAGCAGCTCCGGGATAAACACCGGGGAGCTGTTTTTT. Translated, it gives CASSSGINTGELFF.

The chain couples TRBV5-1 to TRBJ2-3; a weak D match, TRBD2 (6 bases). Germline V CDR1 and CDR2: SGHRS, YFSETQ. This CDR3 is 16 amino acids long. V was cut by 5 bases and J by 2 bases, with 18 bases left in between. The CDR3 sequence: CASRPLAGPSTDTQYF. For the CDR3, the DNA is TGCGCCAGCAGACCCCTGGCGGGGCCCTCCACAGATACGCAGTATTTT.

The chain employs TRBV19 and TRBJ2-1, with 13 bases aligning to TRBD2. This CDR3 is 16 amino acids long. Germline V lookup: CDR1 LNHDA, CDR2 SQIVND (reference sequence). Trimming removed 4 bases from V and 2 bases from J; junction bases left unmatched: 2. The CDR3 region is CASSTGLAGAYNEQFF. CDR3 coding DNA: TGTGCCAGTAGTACCGGACTAGCGGGGGCCTACAATGAGCAGTTCTTC.